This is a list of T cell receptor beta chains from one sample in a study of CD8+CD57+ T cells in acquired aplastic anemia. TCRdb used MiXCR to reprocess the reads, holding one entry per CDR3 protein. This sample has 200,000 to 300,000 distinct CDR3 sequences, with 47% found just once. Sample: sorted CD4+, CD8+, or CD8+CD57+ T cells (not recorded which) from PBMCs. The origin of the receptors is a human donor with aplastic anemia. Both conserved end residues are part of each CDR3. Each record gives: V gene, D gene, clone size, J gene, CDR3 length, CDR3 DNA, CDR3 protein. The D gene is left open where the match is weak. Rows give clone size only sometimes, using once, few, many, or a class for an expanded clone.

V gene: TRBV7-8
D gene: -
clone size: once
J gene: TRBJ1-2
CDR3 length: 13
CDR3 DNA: TGTGCCAGCAGCTTACGGTCTAACTATGGCTACACCTTC
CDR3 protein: CASSLRSNYGYTF

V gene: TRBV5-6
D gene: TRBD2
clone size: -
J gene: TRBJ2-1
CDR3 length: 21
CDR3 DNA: TGTGCCAGCAGCTTGCGCCCGGTTTATAGCGGGGGAACACTCTCCTACAATGAGCAGTTCTTC
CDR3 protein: CASSLRPVYSGGTLSYNEQFF

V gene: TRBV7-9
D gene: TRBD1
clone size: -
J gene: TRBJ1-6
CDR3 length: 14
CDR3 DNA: TGTACCAGCAGCCAGGGACAGGGCGGTTCACCCCTCCACTTT
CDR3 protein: CTSSQGQGGSPLHF

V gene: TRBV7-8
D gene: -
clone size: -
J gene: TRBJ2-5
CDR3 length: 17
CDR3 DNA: TGTGCCAGCAGCCCAGGTGGGGGGGCGGGGATCCAAGAGACCCAGTACTTC
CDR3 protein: CASSPGGGAGIQETQYF

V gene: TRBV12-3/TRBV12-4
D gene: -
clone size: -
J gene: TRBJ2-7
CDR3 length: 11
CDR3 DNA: TGTGCCAGCAGTGGACATTACGAGCAGTACTTC
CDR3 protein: CASSGHYEQYF

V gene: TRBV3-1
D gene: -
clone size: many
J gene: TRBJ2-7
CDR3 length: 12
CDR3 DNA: TGTGCCAGCAGCCAATACGGGGTCGAGCAGTACTTC
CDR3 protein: CASSQYGVEQYF

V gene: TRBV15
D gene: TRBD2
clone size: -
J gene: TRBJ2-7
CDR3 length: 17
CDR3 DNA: TGTGCCACCAGCAGAGATAGGGATAGCGGGGACTCCTACGAGCAGTACTTC
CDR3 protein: CATSRDRDSGDSYEQYF

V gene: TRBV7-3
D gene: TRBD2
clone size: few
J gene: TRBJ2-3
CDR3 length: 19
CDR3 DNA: TGTGCCAGCAGCCCTACTCCCGGAAGGAGCGGGGGGGATGCAGATACGCAGTATTTT
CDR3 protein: CASSPTPGRSGGDADTQYF

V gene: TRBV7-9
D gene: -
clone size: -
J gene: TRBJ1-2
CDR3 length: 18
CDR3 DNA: TGTGCCAGCAGCGCAAGCGGTCGTGGGATTCCCATCGGGTATGGCTACACCTTC
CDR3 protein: CASSASGRGIPIGYGYTF

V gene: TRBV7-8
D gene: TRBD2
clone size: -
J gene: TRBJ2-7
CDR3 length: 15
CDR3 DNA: TGCGCCAGCAGCCAGAGCGGGGGGCGTACCTACGAGCAGTACTTC
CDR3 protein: CASSQSGGRTYEQYF

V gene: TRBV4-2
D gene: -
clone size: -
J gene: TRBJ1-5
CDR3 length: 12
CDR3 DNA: TGTGCCAGTAGACAGAGCAATCAGCCCCAGCATTTT
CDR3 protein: CASRQSNQPQHF

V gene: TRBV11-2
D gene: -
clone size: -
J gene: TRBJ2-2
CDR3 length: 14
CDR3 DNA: TGTGCCAGCAGCTTTCTGAGTTTTTCCGGGGAGCTGTTTTTT
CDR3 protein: CASSFLSFSGELFF

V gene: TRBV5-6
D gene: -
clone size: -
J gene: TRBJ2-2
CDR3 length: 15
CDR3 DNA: TGTGCCAGCAGCTTGGTTCAGGATAGTACCGGGGAGCTGTCTTTT
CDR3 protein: CASSLVQDSTGELSF

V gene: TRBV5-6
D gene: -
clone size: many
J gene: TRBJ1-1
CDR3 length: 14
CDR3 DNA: TGTGCCAGCAGCTTGGAGATACGGGGGTCTGAAGCTTTCTTT
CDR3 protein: CASSLEIRGSEAFF

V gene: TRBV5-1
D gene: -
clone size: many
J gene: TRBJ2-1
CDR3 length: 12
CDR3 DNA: TGCGCCAGCATCTTAGGAAACAATGAGCAGTTCTTC
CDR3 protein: CASILGNNEQFF

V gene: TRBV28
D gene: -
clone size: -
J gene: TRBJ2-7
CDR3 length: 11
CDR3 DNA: TGTGCCAGCAGTACCTATTCCGAGCAGTACTTC
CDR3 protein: CASSTYSEQYF

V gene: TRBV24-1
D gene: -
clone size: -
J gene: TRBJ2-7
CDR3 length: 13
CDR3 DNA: TGTGCCACCAGTGATGTCAGTGGCTACGAGCAGTACTTC
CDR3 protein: CATSDVSGYEQYF

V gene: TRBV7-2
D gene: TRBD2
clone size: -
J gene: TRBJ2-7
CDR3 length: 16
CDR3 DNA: TGTGCCAGCAGCTCAGATGAACTAGCGGGGGGCCGAGAGCAGTACTTC
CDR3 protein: CASSSDELAGGREQYF

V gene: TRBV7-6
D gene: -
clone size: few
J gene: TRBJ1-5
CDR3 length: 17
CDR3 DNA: TGTGCCAGCAGCTTAGCCGGCGGCAGCCCCGGAGATCAGCCCCGGCATTTT
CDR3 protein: CASSLAGGSPGDQPRHF

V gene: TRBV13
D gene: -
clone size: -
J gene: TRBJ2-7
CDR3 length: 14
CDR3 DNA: TGTGCCAGCAGCTTACAGGGGAGGACCGGGGAGCTGTACTTC
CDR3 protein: CASSLQGRTGELYF

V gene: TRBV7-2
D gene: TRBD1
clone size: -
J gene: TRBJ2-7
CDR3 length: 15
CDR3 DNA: TGTGCCAGCAGCTTAAGGGGACAGGGGGTGTACGAGCAGTACTTC
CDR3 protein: CASSLRGQGVYEQYF

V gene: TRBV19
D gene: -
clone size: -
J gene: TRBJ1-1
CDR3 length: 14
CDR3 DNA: TGTGTCAGCACCCTTACAAATCCGAACGCTGAAGCTTTCTTT
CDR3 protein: CVSTLTNPNAEAFF

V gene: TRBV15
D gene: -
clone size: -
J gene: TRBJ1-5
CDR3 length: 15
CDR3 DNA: TGTGCCACCAGCAGAGATGTCCGGGACAATCAGCCCCAGCATTTT
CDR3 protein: CATSRDVRDNQPQHF

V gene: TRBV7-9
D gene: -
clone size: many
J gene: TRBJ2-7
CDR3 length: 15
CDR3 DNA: TGTGCCAGCGGAATAAAAACGGGACATCACTACGAGCAGTACTTC
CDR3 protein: CASGIKTGHHYEQYF

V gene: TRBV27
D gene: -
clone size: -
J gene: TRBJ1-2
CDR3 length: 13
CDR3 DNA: TGTGCCAGCAGTCCAAATTCTAACTATGGCTACACCTTC
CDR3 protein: CASSPNSNYGYTF

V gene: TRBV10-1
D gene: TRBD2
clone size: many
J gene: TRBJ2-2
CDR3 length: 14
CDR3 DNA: TGCGCCACCTCGGGAACTAGCGGGAGCGGGGAGCTGTTTTTT
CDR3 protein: CATSGTSGSGELFF

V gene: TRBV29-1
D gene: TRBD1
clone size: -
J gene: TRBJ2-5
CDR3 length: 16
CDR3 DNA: TGCAGCGTTGCCCCTTTAGGGGGACAGGGCGCGGAGACCCAGTACTTC
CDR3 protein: CSVAPLGGQGAETQYF

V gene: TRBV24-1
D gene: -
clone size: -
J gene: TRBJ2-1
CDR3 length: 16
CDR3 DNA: TGTGCCACCAGTGCTCCTCGCGGGAAAAGTTCCAATGAGCAGTTCTTC
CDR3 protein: CATSAPRGKSSNEQFF

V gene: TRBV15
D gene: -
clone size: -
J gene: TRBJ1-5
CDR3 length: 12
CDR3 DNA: TGTGCCACCAGCAGACCTAATCAGCCCCAGCATTTT
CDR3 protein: CATSRPNQPQHF

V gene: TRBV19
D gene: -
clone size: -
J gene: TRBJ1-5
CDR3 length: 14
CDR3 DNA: TGTGCCAGTAGTATACCCAGGGGCAAGCAGCCCCAGCATTTT
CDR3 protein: CASSIPRGKQPQHF

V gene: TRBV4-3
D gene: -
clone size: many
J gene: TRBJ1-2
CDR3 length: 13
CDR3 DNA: TGCGCCAGCAGCCAAGATCAAGAAGGCGGCTACACCTTC
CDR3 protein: CASSQDQEGGYTF

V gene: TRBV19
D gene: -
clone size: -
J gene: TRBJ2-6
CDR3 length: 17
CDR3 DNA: TGTGCCAGTAGTATAGATCGGTCTGGAACTGGGGCCAACGTCCTGACTTTC
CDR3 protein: CASSIDRSGTGANVLTF

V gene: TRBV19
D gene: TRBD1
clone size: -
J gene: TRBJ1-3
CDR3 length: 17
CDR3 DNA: TGTGCCAGTAGAGGGACAGCAATTGCGAGCTCTGGAAACACCATATATTTT
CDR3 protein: CASRGTAIASSGNTIYF

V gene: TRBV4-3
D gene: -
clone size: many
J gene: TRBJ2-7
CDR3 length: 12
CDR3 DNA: TGCGCCAGCAGCCAAGGGTGGGGCGAGCAGTACTTC
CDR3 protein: CASSQGWGEQYF

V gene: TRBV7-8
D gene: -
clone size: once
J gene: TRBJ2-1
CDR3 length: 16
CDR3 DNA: TGTGCCAGCAGCGTATCTTTAGGGGGCTCCTACAATGAGCAGTTCTTC
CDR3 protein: CASSVSLGGSYNEQFF

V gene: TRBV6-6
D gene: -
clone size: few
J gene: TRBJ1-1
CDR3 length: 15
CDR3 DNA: TGTGCCAGCAGTGAAGTGGGGTTGCGAGACACTGAAGCTTTCTTT
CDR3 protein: CASSEVGLRDTEAFF

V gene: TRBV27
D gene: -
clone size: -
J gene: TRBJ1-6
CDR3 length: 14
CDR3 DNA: TGTGCCAGCAGTTCCTCGACGGAGTATTCACCCCTCCACTTT
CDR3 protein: CASSSSTEYSPLHF

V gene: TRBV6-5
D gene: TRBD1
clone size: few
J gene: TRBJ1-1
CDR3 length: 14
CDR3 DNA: TGTGCCAGCAATCAAGGGGGCCCCCTTGGTGAAGCTTTCTTT
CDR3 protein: CASNQGGPLGEAFF

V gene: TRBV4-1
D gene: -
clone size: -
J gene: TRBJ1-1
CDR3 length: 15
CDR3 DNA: TGCGCCAGCAGCCAAGTTCCAGGAGGGAACACTGAAGCTTTCTTT
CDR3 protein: CASSQVPGGNTEAFF

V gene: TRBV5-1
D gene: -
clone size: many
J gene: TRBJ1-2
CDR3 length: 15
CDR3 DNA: TGCGCCAGCAGCTTTGATGGGGCGGGGGCGTATGGCTACACCTTC
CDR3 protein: CASSFDGAGAYGYTF

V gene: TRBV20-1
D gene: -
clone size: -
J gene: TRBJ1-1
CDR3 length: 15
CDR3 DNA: TGCAGTGCTAGAGTGGCGGGACACGGGCGGGCTGAAGCTTTCTTT
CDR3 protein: CSARVAGHGRAEAFF

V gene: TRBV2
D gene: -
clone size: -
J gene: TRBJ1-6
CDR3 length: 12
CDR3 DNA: TGTGCCAGCAGTTTCCGCAATTCACCCCTCCACTTT
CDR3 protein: CASSFRNSPLHF

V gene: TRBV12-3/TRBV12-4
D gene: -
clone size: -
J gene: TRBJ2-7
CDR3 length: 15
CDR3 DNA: TGTGCCAGCAGTTTAGGGGCGATACGGTTCTACGAGCAGTACTTC
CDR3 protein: CASSLGAIRFYEQYF

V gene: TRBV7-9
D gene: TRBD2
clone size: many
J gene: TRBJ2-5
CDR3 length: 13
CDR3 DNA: TGTGCCAGCAGCTCGCCCGGGGGGGAGACCCAGTACTTC
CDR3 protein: CASSSPGGETQYF

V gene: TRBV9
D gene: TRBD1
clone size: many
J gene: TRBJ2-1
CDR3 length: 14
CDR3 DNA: TGTGCCAGCAGCGGACGGGACAGCGACAATGAGCAGTTCTTC
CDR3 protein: CASSGRDSDNEQFF

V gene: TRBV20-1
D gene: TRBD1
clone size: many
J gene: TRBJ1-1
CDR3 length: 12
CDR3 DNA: TGCAGTGCTAGAGAACAGGGGGTAGCAGCTTTCTTT
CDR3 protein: CSAREQGVAAFF